This T cell receptor beta chain stems from a study of Graves' ophthalmopathy and Graves' hyperthyroidism. The length of the CDR3 is 19 residues. The V gene lost 4 bases and the J gene lost 7 bases, with 34 bases spanning the gap. In germline, CDR1 is SQVTM, CDR2 ANQGSEA. Ophthalmopathy cases showed moderate-to-severe activity, scoring CAS ≥3 and NOSPECS ≥4, with duration under 3 months. Additional autoimmune diseases, uncontrolled infections, pregnancy or lactation disqualified patients. Study results and caveats: Separation of ophthalmopathy from stable hyperthyroidism was achieved by a 13-signature model, at approximately 87% sensitivity and roughly 81% specificity.

Of note for this clonotype: Its cognate antigen is unknown.

Transcripts of RNA were the source for amplifying TCR beta CDR3 regions. Second-round multiplex PCR followed a first-round RT-PCR using HTBI primers. Each CDR3 protein gets one entry after TCRdb re-called the multiplex PCR reads with MiXCR. The table has around 670,000 distinct CDR3 sequences, 40% seen once. The sample taken for sequencing was peripheral blood. The rearrangement uses TRBV29-1 and TRBJ2-5; D unresolved. This receptor was obtained from an adult man with Graves' ophthalmopathy. The CDR3: CSVVNPLQSARGLSRTQYF. As DNA, the CDR3 is TGCAGCGTTGTTAACCCCCTTCAATCGGCGAGAGGCCTAAGTCGGACCCAGTACTTC.